Shown below are 32 T cell receptor beta chains from a single sample sequenced in a study of T cell responses to AZD1222 COVID-19 vaccine. The method was immunoSEQ multiplex PCR; TCRdb's version includes in-frame clones alone and lacks a portion of them. The repertoire holds 150,000 or so clones, with over 80% as singletons. This material consisted of peripheral blood, taken 28 days after the second AZD1222 dose. Receptors originate from an adult who received the AZD1222 COVID-19 vaccine.

The chain couples TRBV19 to TRBJ1-4; 8 positions match TRBD1. V lost 4 bases and J lost 6; bases outside the gene matches: 10. Germline V gene lookup returns CDR1 LNHDA and CDR2 SQIVND (reference sequence). The CDR3 loop spans 16 amino acids. Written as DNA, the CDR3 is TGTGCCAGTAGTAGGATCAGGGGGCTCATGGATGAAAAACTGTTTTTT. It is translated as CASSRIRGLMDEKLFF. The entire variable domain, with the rest obtained from reference TRBV19 and TRBJ1-4, is as follows: DGGITQSPKYLFRKEGQNVTLSCEQNLNHDAMYWYRQDPGQGLRLIYYSQIVNDFQKGDIAEGYSVSREKKESFPLTVTSAQKNPTAFYLCASSRIRGLMDEKLFFGSGTQLSVL.

In DNA form, the CDR3 reads TGTGCCAGCGGCAGCGGGAGACGCAATGAGCAGTTCTTC. Protein product: CASGSGRRNEQFF. This rearrangement joins TRBV2 to TRBJ2-1, with 8 bases lining up with TRBD2. Germline-derived CDR1 and CDR2 are SNHLY and FYNNEI. This CDR3 has 13 residues. V shed 8 bases and J 6 bases; nucleotides not matched to a gene: 6.

V and J are TRBV3-1 (or the pseudogene TRBV3-2) and TRBJ1-5; 10 bases fit TRBD1. The J segment lost 1 base and the V segment lost 7 bases, leaving 16 bases of the junction unmatched. The CDR3 runs to 19 residues. CDR1 is LGHDT, CDR2 YNNKEL, per germline (reference sequence). Here the CDR3 DNA reads TGTGCCAGCACTTTGGGACCGGGACAGGGGTGTAGGAGCAATCAGCCCCAGCATTTT. This sequence encodes CASTLGPGQGCRSNQPQHF.

This clone was counted once. The chain has TRBV6-2 or TRBV6-3 and TRBJ2-5, with D perhaps matching TRBD1 (6 bases). CDR1 and CDR2 from the germline V gene are MNHEY and SVGEGT. Trimming cost V 0 bases and J 5 bases, with 10 bases left between them. This CDR3 is 14 amino acids long. The CDR3 nucleotides are TGTGCCAGCAGTTACTCGGTCAGGGGTGAGACCCAGTACTTC. Protein sequence: CASSYSVRGETQYF.

J is TRBJ2-4 and V is TRBV27; the match to TRBD1 covers 9 bases. The CDR3 totals 15 residues. Trimming removed 5 bases from V and 5 bases from J; junction bases left unmatched: 7. Germline CDR1 is MNHEY and CDR2 is SMNVEV (reference sequence). The CDR3 spells CASSLQRTGENIQYF. The DNA of the CDR3 is TGTGCCAGCAGTCTCCAGAGGACAGGGGAAAACATTCAGTACTTC.

The chain uses TRBV20-1 and TRBJ2-5; 8 bases are shared with TRBD2. CDR1 and CDR2 from the germline V gene are DFQATT and SNEGSKA (reference sequence). J was trimmed by 0 bases and V by 3 bases; bases with no gene match: 9. The CDR3 has 16 residues. CDR3 bases: TGCAGTGCTAGTCAAGCGGGGGATGGGTACCAAGAGACCCAGTACTTC. Amino acid sequence: CSASQAGDGYQETQYF.

This chain connects TRBV30 to TRBJ2-4; TRBD1 matches 10 bases. The germline CDR1 and CDR2 sequences are GTSNPN and SVGIG (reference sequence). The CDR3 totals 16 residues. Trimming cost V 2 bases and J 0 bases; bases outside gene matches: 4. CDR3 DNA: TGTGCCTGGAGTACGGGACAGGGGTTAGCCAAAAACATTCAGTACTTC. Its translation is CAWSTGQGLAKNIQYF.

As concerns this clone: This CDR3 is also generated by other DNA sequences in the sample. This chain joins TRBV7-2 and TRBJ1-3; possibly TRBD1 for D (6 bases). V lost 5 bases and J lost 2, with 10 bases in between. Germline CDR1 and CDR2: SGHTA and FQGNSA. This CDR3 has 14 amino acids. The CDR3 nucleotides are TGTGCCAGCAGCCCGGGGGCGGCTGGAAACACCATATATTTT. Translation: CASSPGAAGNTIYF.

The rearrangement joins TRBV6-5 to TRBJ2-1; TRBD2 agrees at 8 bases. With V trimmed by 5 bases and J by 7 bases, 7 bases remained unmatched. Per germline, CDR1 MNHEY and CDR2 SVGAGI. This CDR3 spans 14 amino acids. The CDR3 DNA is TGTGCCAGCAGTCCAGGGACTAGTGGAAATGAGCAGTTCTTC. Translating it yields CASSPGTSGNEQFF.

The chain links TRBV27 to TRBJ2-7; D may be TRBD2 (6 bases). This CDR3 is built from 15 residues. The V end lost 2 bases, the J end lost 4 bases, and 15 bases lay between the germline ends. Germline-derived CDR1 and CDR2 are MNHEY and SMNVEV (reference sequence). The CDR3 here is CASSLAGLLGYEQYF. CDR3 sequence (DNA): TGTGCCAGCAGTTTAGCGGGATTGTTAGGGTACGAGCAGTACTTC.

J is TRBJ2-1 and V is TRBV29-1; 7 nucleotides align to TRBD2. The germline V gene has CDR1 SQVTM and CDR2 ANQGSEA. V gave up 4 bases and J gave up 6 bases; unmatched junction bases: 3. The CDR3 is 12 amino acids. CDR3: CSVGRELNEQFF. The CDR3 DNA is TGCAGCGTTGGGCGGGAGCTCAATGAGCAGTTCTTC.

The chain employs TRBV5-1 and TRBJ2-1; 7 nucleotides line up with TRBD1. The trim removed 3 bases at V and 0 bases at J, leaving 3 bases unmatched. This CDR3 contains 15 residues. Germline V lookup: CDR1 SGHRS, CDR2 YFSETQ. CDR3 in DNA: TGCGCCAGCAGCTGGGACAGTAGCTCCTACAATGAGCAGTTCTTC. Protein: CASSWDSSSYNEQFF.

The chain employs TRBV7-3 and TRBJ2-2; TRBD2 agrees at 9 bases. V dropped 1 base and J dropped 8; count of bases not matched to a gene: 8. The CDR3 contains 16 residues. Germline loops: CDR1 SGHTA, CDR2 FQGTGA. The chain's CDR3 is CASSLIPAGGSGELFF. As DNA, the CDR3 is TGTGCCAGCAGCTTAATACCAGCGGGAGGATCAGGGGAGCTGTTTTTT.

This clone appeared a few times. V usage is TRBV28 and J usage is TRBJ2-3, with a possible D match to TRBD2 (6 bases). Trimming removed 4 bases from V and 6 bases from J, with 17 bases in between. The CDR3 runs to 15 residues. CDR1 is MDHEN and CDR2 is SYDVKM in the germline V gene. The CDR3 sequence is CASSSSGAPRDTQYF. In DNA form, the CDR3 reads TGTGCCAGCAGTTCCTCGGGAGCCCCGAGGGATACGCAGTATTTT.

The rearrangement joins TRBV15 to TRBJ2-7; 10 bases map to TRBD2. The germline gives CDR1 LNHNV, CDR2 YYDKDF (reference sequence). With 8 bases clipped from V and 1 base from J, the junction kept 8 bases outside the gene matches. CDR3 length: 15 residues. CDR3 amino acids: CATRTRTSGSYEQYF. The CDR3 DNA follows: TGTGCCACCCGTACTAGGACTAGCGGTTCCTACGAGCAGTACTTC. The full variable domain, completed using reference TRBV15 and TRBJ2-7, is DAMVIQNPRYQVTQFGKPVTLSCSQTLNHNVMYWYQQKSSQAPKLLFHYYDKDFNNEADTPDNFQSRRPNTSFCFLDIRSPGLGDTAMYLCATRTRTSGSYEQYFGPGTRLTVT.

This chain links TRBV27 with TRBJ2-6; D might be TRBD1 or TRBD2, each matching 5 bases. Per the germline V gene, CDR1 is MNHEY and CDR2 is SMNVEV (reference sequence). Trimming took 4 bases from V and 4 from J, leaving 11 bases between them. This CDR3 contains 15 residues. The CDR3 nucleotides read TGTGCCAGCAGTTCCCCCGGGGCCGGGGCCAACGTCCTGACTTTC. Its translation: CASSSPGAGANVLTF.

This chain connects TRBV2 to TRBJ1-2, with a tentative D call TRBD1 (5 bases). Trimming removed 6 bases from V and 4 bases from J, with 6 bases in between. This CDR3 comprises 11 residues. Germline V gives CDR1 SNHLY, CDR2 FYNNEI. The CDR3 DNA reads as TGTGCCAGCAGAGGGACCTATGGCTACACCTTC. Its translation: CASRGTYGYTF.

The chain is built from TRBV5-8 and TRBJ1-1; D is undetermined. This CDR3 is built from 10 residues. V lost 4 bases and J 11 bases, leaving 9 bases between the germline ends. Germline V gives CDR1 SGHTS, CDR2 YDEGEE. The CDR3 region is CASSLGAAFF. CDR3 nucleotide sequence: TGTGCCAGCAGCCTCGGTGCCGCTTTCTTT.

This chain connects TRBV7-3 to TRBJ2-1, with D possibly matching TRBD2 (5 bases). Germline V gene data show CDR1 as SGHTA and CDR2 as FQGTGA. V lost 6 bases, J lost 3 bases, and 18 bases lay in between. The length of the CDR3 is 16 residues. The chain's CDR3 is CASRDPTGGRYNEQFF. In DNA form, the CDR3 reads TGTGCCAGCAGGGATCCCACGGGCGGGCGCTACAATGAGCAGTTCTTC.

This chain connects TRBV16 to TRBJ2-2, with a weak D call TRBD1 (6 bases). This CDR3 is 17 amino acids long. From germline, CDR1 is KGHSY and CDR2 FQNENV. Trimming shortened V by 0 bases and J by 0 bases, and 11 bases separated the two germline ends. The CDR3 sequence: CASSQSGGTSNTGELFF. DNA for the CDR3: TGTGCCAGCAGCCAATCTGGGGGCACTTCGAACACCGGGGAGCTGTTTTTT.

With regard to this clone: Additional DNA sequences in this sample encode the identical CDR3. The chain is built from TRBV3-1 (or the pseudogene TRBV3-2) and TRBJ1-1; TRBD1 might be the D (5 bases). Trimming removed 4 bases at V and 6 bases at J, with 6 bases between. The CDR3 extends over 11 amino acids. Germline lookup yields CDR1 LGHDT and CDR2 YNNKEL (reference sequence). For the CDR3, the DNA is TGTGCCAGCAGCCGGGGGGCTGAAGCTTTCTTT. It translates to CASSRGAEAFF.

The gene calls are TRBV5-1 and TRBJ1-5; D remains unclear. The CDR3 consists of 14 residues. Trimming took 2 bases from V and 4 from J, leaving 10 bases between them. Germline CDR1 is SGHRS and CDR2 is YFSETQ. The CDR3, as DNA: TGCGCCAGCAGCTTCGACGCGGGAAATCAGCCCCAGCATTTT. Translating gives CASSFDAGNQPQHF.

CDR3 residues: CASSPGYEQYF. In nucleotides, the CDR3 is TGCGCCAGCAGTCCCGGTTACGAGCAGTACTTC. The rearrangement uses TRBV5-1 and TRBJ2-7; D is ambiguous. V lost 5 bases to trimming and J lost 4 bases, with 7 bases between them. CDR3 length: 11 residues. Germline assignment: CDR1 SGHRS and CDR2 YFSETQ.

The chain links TRBV28 to TRBJ1-2; the D gene is possibly TRBD1 (5 bases). The germline gives CDR1 MDHEN, CDR2 SYDVKM. The CDR3 totals 15 residues. The ends were cut back, 6 bases at V and 8 bases at J, with 22 bases in the middle. CDR3 nucleotides: TGTGCCAGCAGACCCCCGGGACTACTTTTGGGCGGCTACACCTTC. It yields the protein CASRPPGLLLGGYTF.

The sample holds a few counts of this clone. The rearrangement uses TRBV27 and TRBJ2-5; 8 bases map to TRBD1. V was clipped by 7 bases and J by 5 bases; unmatched bases: 12. CDR1 MNHEY and CDR2 SMNVEV come from the germline V gene (reference sequence). This CDR3 spans 15 amino acids. CDR3 nucleotides: TGTGCCAGCAAGCTATCAGGGGGCTGGGGGGAGACCCAGTACTTC. Residues: CASKLSGGWGETQYF.

The genes are TRBV19 and TRBJ2-7; 7 bases line up with TRBD1. V lost 3 bases to trimming and J lost 1 base; unmatched junction nucleotides: 3. This CDR3 comprises 14 residues. From germline, CDR1 is LNHDA and CDR2 SQIVND (reference sequence). The DNA of the CDR3 is TGTGCCAGTAGTATGGCGACAGGGTCCTACGAGCAGTACTTC. Protein sequence: CASSMATGSYEQYF.

This chain links TRBV2 with TRBJ1-3; D possibly corresponds to TRBD1 (6 bases). CDR3 length: 14 residues. Per germline, CDR1 SNHLY and CDR2 FYNNEI. V was clipped by 7 bases and J by 2 bases, with 12 bases between them. DNA for the CDR3: TGTGCCAGCACCATTCAGGGGACTGGAAACACCATATATTTT. Its translation is CASTIQGTGNTIYF.

This chain links TRBV4-2 with TRBJ1-5, with D tentatively TRBD1 (6 bases). Trimming stripped 1 base from V and 4 bases from J, with 11 bases between. Germline V gene sequence: CDR1 LGHNA, CDR2 YNFKEQ. The CDR3 runs 15 residues. CDR3 protein: CASSQAGQQNQPQHF. The CDR3 DNA reads TGTGCCAGCAGCCAAGCCGGACAGCAGAATCAGCCCCAGCATTTT.

The rearrangement uses TRBV29-1 and TRBJ2-1, with TRBD1 matching 12 bases. CDR3 size: 15 residues. Germline V gene lookup returns CDR1 SQVTM and CDR2 ANQGSEA. The V and J ends lost 5 bases and 6 bases, in that order; junction bases with no gene match: 8. CDR3 in amino acids: CSVTTGTGGGNEQFF. CDR3 nucleotides: TGCAGCGTTACTACCGGGACAGGGGGCGGCAATGAGCAGTTCTTC.

This sequence joins TRBV7-2 and TRBJ2-1; D remains unclear. Germline V lookup: CDR1 SGHTA, CDR2 FQGNSA. This CDR3 region has 12 residues. V dropped 5 bases and J dropped 9 bases, with 11 bases sitting between them. Here the CDR3 reads CASSPQASEQFF. The DNA of the CDR3 is TGTGCCAGCAGCCCTCAGGCCAGTGAGCAGTTCTTC.

The chain recombines TRBV5-6 with TRBJ1-3; D is unclear. V was shortened by 5 bases and J by 0 bases, with 9 bases between the two germline ends. CDR1 is SGHDT, CDR2 YYEEEE, per germline. CDR3 size: 14 residues. DNA of the CDR3: TGTGCCAGCAGATCTCTCGGCTCTGGAAACACCATATATTTT. This gives the protein CASRSLGSGNTIYF.

The rearrangement joins TRBV10-3 to TRBJ2-5, with D possibly being TRBD1 (6 bases). Per germline, CDR1 ENHRY and CDR2 SYGVKD. The CDR3 loop spans 14 amino acids. Trimming left V 6 bases short and J 5 bases short, with 16 bases between. CDR3 in DNA: TGTGCCATCAGAGAACAGGGTGGGGAGGAGACCCAGTACTTC. Translation: CAIREQGGEETQYF.